This T cell receptor beta chain was captured by sequencing in a study of cytomegalovirus exposure and HLA in healthy donors. About the study: Earlier sequencing of approximately 180 million T cells yielded nearly 120 million unique TCR beta sequences.

The V segment lost 1 base and the J segment 0 bases; nucleotides outside the gene matches: 8. This CDR3 region has 18 residues. CDR1 is MGHRA, CDR2 YSYEKL, per germline. On this clone itself: What it binds is not known.

A multiplex PCR was run with 60 Vbeta primers and 13 Jbeta primers. Only in-frame clones appear in the TCRdb table, and some are missing; sequencing was by immunoSEQ multiplex PCR. Recorded for this sample: just over 80,000 clones. Findings and caveats of the study: Sequencing likely produced, as an artifact, a cluster of highly shared sequence variants.

The sequencing input was PBMCs. V usage is TRBV4-1 and J usage is TRBJ2-2; 7 bases line up with TRBD2. This TCR was sampled from a woman younger than 45 in good health and CMV-seronegative. This CDR3 reads CASSQAASGAANTGELFF. The CDR3 bases are TGCGCCAGCAGCCAAGCTGCGAGCGGGGCCGCGAACACCGGGGAGCTGTTTTTT.